The subject of this entry is one T cell receptor (beta chain). This clone was recorded many times. This receptor's antigen is unknown. Base qualities are not at hand, and no much larger clone is one base apart. The data are from a study of blood T cell repertoires in COVID-19 (dated by TCRdb to 2018 to 2021). For the wider study: The collaborator samples originated in the United States, Italy and Spain and spanned the acute and convalescent phases of COVID-19. The material from the prospective study consisted of cDNA or gDNA derived from T cells, B-cell-depleted T cells, or PBMCs. Deeply sampled blood TCRbeta repertoires from subjects exposed to, actively infected with, or recovered from COVID-19 were included in the dataset. The repertoires were made available in a free public database intended to serve as a resource for research on the immune response to SARS-CoV-2. The samples were drawn from the first 160 participants of the ongoing ImmuneRACE study and from 1,200 or so subjects provided by 6 global collaborators. Nearly every sample came with metadata listing a de-identified subject ID, COVID-19 status, age in years and sex. Where HLA class I and class II types were available, the types were taken from metadata supplied by the sample provider, not from assay-based typing.

General conclusions and limits of the study: The quantity of clinical and demographic metadata differed by source and by participant and was supplied without curation.

Participants in the prospective study were enrolled through a virtual design, were aged about 18 to 100 years, and lived in 24 United States geographic areas. Cohort assignment in the prospective study relied on participant-reported clinical history from a screening survey and a study questionnaire. In the prospective study, mobile phlebotomists collected whole blood, serum and a nasopharyngeal or oropharyngeal swab from each participant. Additional blood draws and questionnaires over an approximately two-month period could optionally be provided by prospective study participants. Blood samples from the prospective study were shipped frozen or at room temperature prior to DNA extraction. V and J are truncated by 1 base and 7 bases respectively, leaving an intervening sequence of 7 bases. CDR1 and CDR2 (MDHEN, SYDVKM) derive from the germline V gene. From the cysteine through the phenylalanine, the CDR3 covers 12 amino acids. Only the CDR3 part of the read is kept: 36 bases, read in frame from the first base.

TCRbeta CDR3 regions were amplified from genomic DNA using the immunoSEQ Assay, a bias-controlled multiplex PCR. In the original analysis: The number of nucleated cells in each sample was estimated by amplification of reference gene primers within the assay. Sequence reads were collapsed and filtered to measure the absolute abundance of every unique TCRbeta CDR3 rearrangement. For each sample, productive Simpson clonality was calculated as the square root of Simpson's diversity index over productive rearrangements. In its TCRdb copy, this immuneACCESS table keeps in-frame sequences only and misses some clones. Where compared with another copy, unresolved V genes explain less than half of these, and the others have no known cause. The V and J calls and clone size were taken over from that table, and D and trimming were inferred from the DNA. This sample lists 150,000 to 200,000 clones; around 76% were detected once. The ten largest clones add up to about a sixth of the sample.

Sequencing was done on a sample of PBMCs or T cells enriched from blood (not recorded which). Recombination connected TRBV28 to TRBJ1-1; TRBD1 might be the D gene, on 5 matching bases. This receptor was identified in a woman between 50 and 59 years old with acute COVID-19. The CDR3 region reads CASSLSGGEAFF. The DNA is TGTGCCAGCAGTTTATCGGGGGGTGAAGCTTTCTTT.